The clone carrying this TCR beta chain showed up many times. The antigen is unknown. This sample is part of a study of T cell repertoires in cytomegalovirus infection. CDR1 and CDR2 from the germline V gene are SGHAT and FQDESV (reference sequence). V gave up 5 bases and J gave up 6 bases, with 31 bases separating them. This CDR3 contains 20 residues. TCRdb reprocessed the reads with MiXCR, giving one entry per CDR3 protein. The table shows 550,000 to 850,000 distinct CDR3 sequences, with around 31% occurring only once. Sequences were derived from cultured PBMCs, sampled from culture after CMV antigen stimulation. The origin of this receptor is a human donor in good health (CMV status not recorded). Some clones in this sample may be carry-over from other donors' samples. The V and J genes are TRBV11-1 and TRBJ1-4, with D unresolved. The CDR3 DNA sequence: TGTGCCAGCAGCCCTCTTACCGTGGGCAGTTCGCCACCTGGAGATGAAAAACTGTTTTTT. This gives the protein CASSPLTVGSSPPGDEKLFF.